A single sample is the source of the 24 T cell receptor beta chains below, sequenced in a study of cytomegalovirus exposure and HLA in healthy donors (dated by TCRdb to 2016 to 2017). Libraries came from the immunoSEQ multiplex PCR assay. For the multiplex PCR, a mixture combining 60 forward primers for TCR Vbeta segments and 13 reverse primers for TCR Jbeta segments was used. TCRdb mirrors the immuneACCESS table, restricted to in-frame sequences. Some clones are absent from its copies; in checked studies, under half trace to an unresolved V gene, and the reason for the others is unknown. Recorded for this sample are approximately 150,000 clones; 76% of them occurred a single time. The top ten clones comprise about 1.3% of the sample. Sequences were obtained from PBMCs. These TCRs come from a man aged 60 to 75 in good health and CMV-seronegative.

This chain's CDR3 is CASRPQGTGELFF. CDR3 coding DNA: TGCGCCAGCAGGCCACAGGGGACCGGGGAGCTGTTTTTT. This chain joins TRBV5-1 and TRBJ2-2; 7 bases agree with TRBD1. In germline, CDR1 is SGHRS, CDR2 YFSETQ. V shed 5 bases, J shed 5 bases, and the junction held 3 bases outside the gene matches. The CDR3 length is 13 residues.

The V and J genes are TRBV7-2 and TRBJ2-1; 9 bases agree with TRBD2. The CDR3 loop spans 14 amino acids. V trimming: 6 bases; J trimming: 9 bases; junction bases outside the gene matches: 9. The germline V gene encodes CDR1 SGHTA and CDR2 FQGNSA. In DNA form, the CDR3 reads TGTGCCAGCAGTAAGGCTAGCGGGAATATTGAGCAGTTCTTC. This codes for CASSKASGNIEQFF.

The chain couples TRBV10-1 to TRBJ1-1, with 9 bases lining up with TRBD1. CDR1 is WNHNN, CDR2 SYGVQD, per germline (reference sequence). This CDR3 contains 15 residues. J lost 1 base, V lost 10 bases, and 10 bases had no gene match. The CDR3 coding sequence is TGCGCCACCCAGCCCGGGACAGGGAGGAACACTGAAGCTTTCTTT. Translation: CATQPGTGRNTEAFF.

This clone was counted once. V usage is TRBV5-4 and J usage is TRBJ2-3; 8 nucleotides match TRBD2. V was clipped by 4 bases and J by 8 bases; unmatched bases: 9. From germline, CDR1 is SGHNT and CDR2 YYREEE (reference sequence). This CDR3 has 14 residues. In nucleotides, the CDR3 is TGTGCCAGCAGCCGGGGGGGGGAGGTGGCTACGCAGTATTTT. Amino acid sequence: CASSRGGEVATQYF.

The gene calls are TRBV10-2 and TRBJ2-5; 7 bases align to TRBD2. CDR1 is WSHSY and CDR2 is SAAADI in the germline V gene. V lost 8 bases and J lost 4; bases outside the gene matches: 4. CDR3 length equals 12 residues. CDR3 in DNA: TGCGCCAGCCGGGCTAGCGGAGAGACCCAGTACTTC. It yields the protein CASRASGETQYF.

The gene calls are TRBV5-4 and TRBJ1-4, with 7 bases fitting TRBD1. Germline CDR1 reads SGHNT; CDR2 reads YYREEE (reference sequence). The trim removed 0 bases at V and 5 bases at J, leaving 10 bases unmatched. This CDR3 spans 17 amino acids. CDR3 sequence reads: CASSLAAQGVRNEKLFF. CDR3 bases: TGTGCCAGCAGCTTGGCCGCGCAGGGGGTTCGAAATGAAAAACTGTTTTTT.

The rearrangement uses TRBV7-2 and TRBJ1-2; D perhaps matches TRBD1 (5 bases). Per germline, CDR1 SGHTA and CDR2 FQGNSA. This CDR3 has 14 amino acids. V lost 5 bases and J lost 4, with 14 bases in between. In DNA form, the CDR3 reads TGTGCCAGCAGCAACAGTCAGGGATTCTATGGCTACACCTTC. It specifies CASSNSQGFYGYTF.

The chain couples TRBV7-2 to TRBJ1-2; D is perhaps TRBD1 (5 bases). Trimming pared 5 bases from V and 4 bases from J, leaving 17 bases between. CDR1 SGHTA and CDR2 FQGNSA come from the germline V gene. The CDR3 has 15 amino acids. CDR3 nucleotide sequence: TGTGCCAGCAGCGCATCCGGCAGGGAGGCCTATGGCTACACCTTC. Amino acids: CASSASGREAYGYTF.

This clone has only one observation. The chain has TRBV5-5 and TRBJ1-3; TRBD1 agrees at 7 bases. CDR1 is SGHKS, CDR2 YYEKEE, per germline (reference sequence). The V and J ends lost 1 base and 3 bases, in that order; junction bases with no gene match: 7. The CDR3 consists of 16 residues. CDR3 DNA sequence: TGTGCCAGCAGCTTGAACAGGGGTGCACTTGGAAACACCATATATTTT. Translated: CASSLNRGALGNTIYF.

J is TRBJ2-1 and V is TRBV28, with D possibly being TRBD2 (5 bases). Per the germline V gene, CDR1 is MDHEN and CDR2 is SYDVKM. This CDR3 contains 15 residues. Trimming left V 8 bases short and J 8 bases short, with 22 bases between. The chain's CDR3 is CASGIPEAGSDEQFF. CDR3 nucleotide sequence: TGTGCCAGCGGGATTCCTGAGGCTGGGAGCGATGAGCAGTTCTTC.

This chain connects TRBV5-4 to TRBJ2-1, with 11 positions matching TRBD1. Germline CDR1 reads SGHNT; CDR2 reads YYREEE (reference sequence). CDR3 size: 16 residues. Germline trimming cut 0 bases from V and 14 bases from J; bases unmatched to any gene: 13. Here the CDR3 DNA reads TGTGCCAGCAGCTTGGGGCGGGACAGGGGGGCCCGAATTAAGTTCTTC. As protein: CASSLGRDRGARIKFF.

This sequence joins TRBV27 and TRBJ2-3; D may be TRBD2 (5 bases). Germline CDR1 MNHEY, CDR2 SMNVEV (reference sequence). V lost 0 bases, J lost 4 bases, and 8 bases lay in between. The CDR3 sequence is 14 residues long. The chain's CDR3 is CASSLSGAADTQYF. DNA for the CDR3: TGTGCCAGCAGTTTATCCGGAGCGGCAGATACGCAGTATTTT.

The chain carries TRBV5-3 and TRBJ2-7; possible D gene TRBD1, 5 bases. TRBV5-3 is reported as an ORF; its role is uncertain. V was trimmed by 3 bases and J by 1 base, leaving 11 bases between them. The CDR3 consists of 14 residues. The CDR3 reads CARSYPRDSYEQYF. The CDR3 DNA reads TGTGCCAGAAGCTACCCCAGGGATTCCTACGAGCAGTACTTC.

The count of this clone is one. The rearrangement uses TRBV19 and TRBJ1-6; no clear D. Trimming left V 1 base short and J 7 bases short, with 11 bases between. CDR1 and CDR2 from the germline V gene are LNHDA and SQIVND (reference sequence). This CDR3 contains 15 residues. This CDR3 is CASSIVEVGNSPLHF. In nucleotides, the CDR3 is TGTGCCAGTAGTATAGTCGAAGTTGGCAATTCACCCCTCCACTTT.

The chain links TRBV5-4 to TRBJ1-1; perhaps TRBD1 as D (5 bases). V shed 4 bases and J shed 0 bases, with 10 bases lying between them. Germline values: CDR1 SGHNT, CDR2 YYREEE (reference sequence). This CDR3 has 14 amino acids. CDR3 sequence reads: CASSAAGVNTEAFF. The CDR3 DNA reads as TGTGCCAGCAGCGCCGCGGGGGTGAACACTGAAGCTTTCTTT.

The J gene is TRBJ1-2, the V gene TRBV13, with a tentative D call TRBD1 (5 bases). The CDR3 loop spans 14 amino acids. Germline V gene sequence: CDR1 PRHDT, CDR2 FYEKMQ (reference sequence). The V and J ends lost 3 bases and 4 bases respectively, with 12 bases between them. The CDR3 loop reads CASSLEGSIYGYTF. The CDR3 DNA is TGTGCCAGCAGCTTGGAGGGGTCTATCTATGGCTACACCTTC.

V and J are TRBV7-2 and TRBJ2-2; 13 bases align to TRBD2. V gave up 4 bases and J gave up 6 bases; unmatched junction bases: 5. Germline CDR1 reads SGHTA; CDR2 reads FQGNSA. CDR3 size: 16 residues. CDR3 DNA: TGTGCCAGCAGCTCCGGGACTAGCGGGATGGCCGGGGAGCTGTTTTTT. Protein product: CASSSGTSGMAGELFF. Filled out from reference TRBV7-2 and TRBJ2-2, the complete variable domain reads GAGVSQSPSNKVTEKGKDVELRCDPISGHTALYWYRQSLGQGLEFLIYFQGNSAPDKSGLPSDRFSAERTGGSVSTLTIQRTQQEDSAVYLCASSSGTSGMAGELFFGEGSRLTVL.

The chain couples TRBV5-1 to TRBJ2-5; 12 bases fit TRBD2. Trimming at V came to 1 base and at J to 6 bases, leaving 7 bases not matched to a gene. The CDR3 is 16 residues long. Looked up from germline, CDR1 is SGHRS and CDR2 is YFSETQ. DNA of the CDR3: TGCGCCAGCAGCTTGAGTCTAGCGGGAGGGAGGCAGACCCAGTACTTC. Protein sequence: CASSLSLAGGRQTQYF.

This sequence joins TRBV20-1 and TRBJ1-2; D remains ambiguous. Germline V lookup: CDR1 DFQATT, CDR2 SNEGSKA (reference sequence). Trimming pared 5 bases from V and 4 bases from J, leaving 8 bases between. CDR3 size: 11 residues. CDR3 sequence reads: CSAPPSYGYTF. Here the CDR3 DNA reads TGCAGTGCTCCCCCGTCCTATGGCTACACCTTC.

The chain is built from TRBV29-1 and TRBJ2-1; 9 bases map to TRBD2. Germline V gene lookup returns CDR1 SQVTM and CDR2 ANQGSEA. After removal of 8 bases from V and 8 bases from J, the junction contained 7 bases not matched to a gene. The CDR3 is 12 residues long. CDR3 nucleotide sequence: TGCAGCACCCTTAGCGGGAGCGATGAGCAGTTCTTC. Its protein product is CSTLSGSDEQFF.

The V and J genes are TRBV28 and TRBJ2-1; D might be TRBD2 (5 bases). The V gene lost 8 bases and the J gene lost 2 bases, with 13 bases spanning the gap. CDR3 length equals 14 residues. Germline V gene sequence: CDR1 MDHEN, CDR2 SYDVKM. CDR3 in DNA: TGTGCCAGCCGTCAAGCGGAAACCTACAATGAGCAGTTCTTC. It yields the protein CASRQAETYNEQFF.

The chain couples TRBV4-3 to TRBJ1-2, with D possibly TRBD1 on 5 matching bases. CDR3 length: 16 amino acids. V was cut by 4 bases and J by 3 bases, with 18 bases left in between. Germline V gives CDR1 LGHNA, CDR2 YSLEER. The CDR3 bases are TGCGCCAGCAGCCCCGGTCTTCTTGACAGTTACTATGGCTACACCTTC. Translating it yields CASSPGLLDSYYGYTF.

The chain carries TRBV18 and TRBJ1-1, with D unclear. Trimming stripped 0 bases from V and 1 base from J, with 6 bases between. Germline values: CDR1 KGHSH, CDR2 LQKENI. The CDR3 is 14 residues long. The CDR3 nucleotides are TGTGCCAGCTCACCACCTGAGTCGAACACTGAAGCTTTCTTT. Amino acids: CASSPPESNTEAFF.

The chain uses TRBV25-1 and TRBJ2-5; tentatively, D is TRBD1 (5 bases). V lost 6 bases to trimming and J lost 0 bases, with 8 bases between them. This CDR3 has 13 amino acids. CDR1 MGHDK and CDR2 SYGVNS come from the germline V gene. The CDR3 DNA is TGTGCCAGCAGAAAGGGGAACCAAGAGACCCAGTACTTC. This codes for CASRKGNQETQYF.